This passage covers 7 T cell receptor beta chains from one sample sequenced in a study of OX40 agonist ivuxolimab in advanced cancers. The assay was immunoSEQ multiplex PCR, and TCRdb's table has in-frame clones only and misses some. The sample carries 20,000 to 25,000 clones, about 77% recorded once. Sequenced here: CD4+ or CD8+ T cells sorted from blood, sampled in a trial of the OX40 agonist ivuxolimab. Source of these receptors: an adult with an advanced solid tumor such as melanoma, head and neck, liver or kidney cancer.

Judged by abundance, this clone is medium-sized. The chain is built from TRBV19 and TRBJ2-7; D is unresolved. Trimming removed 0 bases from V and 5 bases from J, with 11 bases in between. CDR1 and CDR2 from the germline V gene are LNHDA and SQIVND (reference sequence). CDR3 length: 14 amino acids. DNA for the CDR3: TGTGCCAGTAGTATAGATCAAAGCCGTCACGAGCAGTACTTC. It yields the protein CASSIDQSRHEQYF.

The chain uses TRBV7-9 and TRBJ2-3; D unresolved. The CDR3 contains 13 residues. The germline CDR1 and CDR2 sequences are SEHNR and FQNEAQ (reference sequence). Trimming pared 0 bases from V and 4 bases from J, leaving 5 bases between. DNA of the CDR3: TGTGCCAGCAGCTTAGCGGTGTCAGATACGCAGTATTTT. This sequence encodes CASSLAVSDTQYF. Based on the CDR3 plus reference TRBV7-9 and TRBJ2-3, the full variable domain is DTGVSQNPRHKITKRGQNVTFRCDPISEHNRLYWYRQTLGQGPEFLTYFQNEAQLEKSRLLSDRFSAERPKGSFSTLEIQRTEQGDSAMYLCASSLAVSDTQYFGPGTRLTVL.

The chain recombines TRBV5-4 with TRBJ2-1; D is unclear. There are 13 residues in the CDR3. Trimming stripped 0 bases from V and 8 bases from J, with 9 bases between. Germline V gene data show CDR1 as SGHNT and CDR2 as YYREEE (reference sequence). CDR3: CASSLAGKDEQFF. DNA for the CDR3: TGTGCCAGCAGCTTGGCCGGTAAAGATGAGCAGTTCTTC.

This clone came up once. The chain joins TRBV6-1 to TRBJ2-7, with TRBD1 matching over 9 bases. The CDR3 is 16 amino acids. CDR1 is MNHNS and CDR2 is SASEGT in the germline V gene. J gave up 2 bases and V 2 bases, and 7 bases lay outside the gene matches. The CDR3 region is CASSEFLGQGTYEQYF. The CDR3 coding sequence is TGTGCCAGCAGTGAATTTCTGGGACAGGGTACCTACGAGCAGTACTTC.

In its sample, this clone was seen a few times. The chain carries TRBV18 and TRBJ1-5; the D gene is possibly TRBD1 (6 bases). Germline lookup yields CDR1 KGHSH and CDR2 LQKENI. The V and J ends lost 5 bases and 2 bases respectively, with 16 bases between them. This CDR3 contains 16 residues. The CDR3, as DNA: TGTGCCAGCTCAGAGCGATCCTCAGGGGGCAATCAGCCCCAGCATTTT. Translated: CASSERSSGGNQPQHF.

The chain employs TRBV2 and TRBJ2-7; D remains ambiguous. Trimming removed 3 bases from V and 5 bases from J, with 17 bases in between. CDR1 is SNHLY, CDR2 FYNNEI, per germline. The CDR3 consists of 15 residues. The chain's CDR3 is CASSDLRALRNEQYF. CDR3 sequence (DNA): TGTGCCAGCAGTGATTTAAGGGCTCTCAGGAACGAGCAGTACTTC.

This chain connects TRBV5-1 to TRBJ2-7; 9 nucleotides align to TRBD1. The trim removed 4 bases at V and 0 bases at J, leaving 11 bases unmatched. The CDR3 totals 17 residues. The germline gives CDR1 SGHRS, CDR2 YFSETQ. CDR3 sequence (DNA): TGCGCCAGCAGCCCCGGGACAGGGTTTATTAGCTCCTACGAGCAGTACTTC. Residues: CASSPGTGFISSYEQYF.